Listed below are T cell receptor beta chains from one sample, sequenced in a study of T cell changes during pregnancy in multiple sclerosis. The data were produced by immunoSEQ multiplex PCR, yet TCRdb's version contains in-frame clones alone and is incomplete. The repertoire holds around 40,000 clones, with over 75% as singletons. The specimen was CD4+ T cells from peripheral blood mononuclear cells, collected in the first trimester of pregnancy. These receptors were obtained from a female donor in good health, enrolled as a control in a pregnancy study. CDR3s include the opening cysteine and the closing phenylalanine or tryptophan. The D gene is left open where the match is weak. Expanded clones get a size class; other rows say once, few or many, or leave the size out.

d_call: -
j_call: TRBJ1-1
v_call: TRBV29-1
clone_size: few
cdr3_nt: TGCAGCGTTGAGGGCAGGCCATCCATAAAGGACACTGAAGCTTTCTTT
cdr3_aa: CSVEGRPSIKDTEAFF

d_call: -
j_call: TRBJ1-5
v_call: TRBV28
clone_size: -
cdr3_nt: TGTGCCAGCAGTTTAGTTTCCAGGGGAAGTATTTGGAGCAATCAGCCCCAGCATTTT
cdr3_aa: CASSLVSRGSIWSNQPQHF

d_call: -
j_call: TRBJ1-3
v_call: TRBV12-5
clone_size: -
cdr3_nt: TGTGCTAGTGGTCCTCAACAGGGATCCTCTGGAAACACCATATATTTT
cdr3_aa: CASGPQQGSSGNTIYF

d_call: -
j_call: TRBJ1-3
v_call: TRBV12-2
clone_size: once
cdr3_nt: TGTGCAAGTCCCCGTAATTCACACTCTGGAAACACCATATATTTT
cdr3_aa: CASPRNSHSGNTIYF

d_call: TRBD1
j_call: TRBJ2-1
v_call: TRBV5-4
clone_size: once
cdr3_nt: TGTGCCAGCAGCACTTACAGGGGCCAAAATTACAATGAGCAGTTCTTC
cdr3_aa: CASSTYRGQNYNEQFF

d_call: TRBD2
j_call: TRBJ2-2
v_call: TRBV29-1
clone_size: -
cdr3_nt: TGCAGCCACGGGGGGGGTCCCCCCGGGGAGCTGTTTTTT
cdr3_aa: CSHGGGPPGELFF

d_call: TRBD1
j_call: TRBJ2-6
v_call: TRBV5-4
clone_size: -
cdr3_nt: TGTGCCAGCAGCCCCGGGACAGGGCTCTCTGGGGCCAACGTCCTGACTTTC
cdr3_aa: CASSPGTGLSGANVLTF

d_call: -
j_call: TRBJ1-5
v_call: TRBV27
clone_size: -
cdr3_nt: TGTGCCAGCACCACCCTACTGAGGGGGTCGGTAAGCAATCAGCCCCAGCATTTT
cdr3_aa: CASTTLLRGSVSNQPQHF

d_call: TRBD2
j_call: TRBJ2-2
v_call: TRBV5-5
clone_size: -
cdr3_nt: TGTGCCAGCAGCTTGGCCAACCTGCGGGGGGCTAGGAACACCGGGGAGCTGTTTTTT
cdr3_aa: CASSLANLRGARNTGELFF

d_call: TRBD2
j_call: TRBJ2-7
v_call: TRBV2
clone_size: once
cdr3_nt: TGTGCCAGCAGTGAGGGGGGTAGCGGGGTGACCTACGAGCAGTACTTC
cdr3_aa: CASSEGGSGVTYEQYF

d_call: -
j_call: TRBJ1-1
v_call: TRBV7-9
clone_size: -
cdr3_nt: TGTGCCAGCAGCCTCACAGGAAACACTGAAGCTTTCTTT
cdr3_aa: CASSLTGNTEAFF

d_call: -
j_call: TRBJ1-3
v_call: TRBV10-3
clone_size: -
cdr3_nt: TGTGCCTCGACTCTCCCGCCTGGAAACACCATATATTTT
cdr3_aa: CASTLPPGNTIYF

d_call: TRBD1
j_call: TRBJ2-6
v_call: TRBV6-6
clone_size: -
cdr3_nt: TGTGCCGTCCGGGACAGGGGCGCTGGGGCCAACGTCCTGACTTTC
cdr3_aa: CAVRDRGAGANVLTF

d_call: -
j_call: TRBJ2-1
v_call: TRBV7-9
clone_size: -
cdr3_nt: TGTGCCAGCAGCTTATGGACTATTGCCAATGAGCAGTTCTTC
cdr3_aa: CASSLWTIANEQFF

d_call: -
j_call: TRBJ2-1
v_call: TRBV9
clone_size: -
cdr3_nt: TGTGCCAGCAGCGTAGAAGGAGGTAGCTCCTACAATGAGCAGTTCTTC
cdr3_aa: CASSVEGGSSYNEQFF

d_call: -
j_call: TRBJ1-1
v_call: TRBV7-3
clone_size: -
cdr3_nt: TGTGCCAGCAGCTTTCAGGCCCGCGCTGAAGCTTTCTTT
cdr3_aa: CASSFQARAEAFF

d_call: -
j_call: TRBJ2-1
v_call: TRBV9
clone_size: -
cdr3_nt: TGTGCCAGCAGCCTACAGGGGAGGCCCAATGAGCAGTTCTTC
cdr3_aa: CASSLQGRPNEQFF

d_call: -
j_call: TRBJ1-6
v_call: TRBV15
clone_size: -
cdr3_nt: TGTGCCACCAGCAGATCAACGGGGGGGGATTCACCCCTCCACTTT
cdr3_aa: CATSRSTGGDSPLHF

d_call: -
j_call: TRBJ1-6
v_call: TRBV21-1
clone_size: -
cdr3_nt: TGTGCCAGCAGCAAAGGTCGGCCTTTAAGGGCCGGACAGGGAAATTCACCCCTCCACTTT
cdr3_aa: CASSKGRPLRAGQGNSPLHF

d_call: TRBD1
j_call: TRBJ2-7
v_call: TRBV18
clone_size: -
cdr3_nt: TGTGCCAGCTCACGGGGGACAGGTCGGTCCTACGAGCAGTACTTC
cdr3_aa: CASSRGTGRSYEQYF

d_call: TRBD1
j_call: TRBJ2-3
v_call: TRBV19
clone_size: -
cdr3_nt: TGTGCCAGTAGTATGGGAAAGGACAGGGGCACAGATACGCAGTATTTT
cdr3_aa: CASSMGKDRGTDTQYF

d_call: -
j_call: TRBJ1-2
v_call: TRBV5-4
clone_size: few
cdr3_nt: TGTGCCAGCAGCTTGGAAGGGGAATATGGCTACACCTTC
cdr3_aa: CASSLEGEYGYTF

d_call: -
j_call: TRBJ1-1
v_call: TRBV18
clone_size: -
cdr3_nt: TGTGCCAGCTCACCACCGGCAGGGCCCACTGAAGCTTTCTTT
cdr3_aa: CASSPPAGPTEAFF

d_call: TRBD1
j_call: TRBJ1-2
v_call: TRBV25-1
clone_size: -
cdr3_nt: TGTGCCAGCAGTGGGTTGGGACAGCGAGCTAACTATGGCTACACCTTC
cdr3_aa: CASSGLGQRANYGYTF

d_call: -
j_call: TRBJ1-1
v_call: TRBV6-5
clone_size: -
cdr3_nt: TGTGCCAGCAGTTACAGACAGTCGAACACTGAAGCTTTCTTT
cdr3_aa: CASSYRQSNTEAFF

d_call: -
j_call: TRBJ1-3
v_call: TRBV19
clone_size: -
cdr3_nt: TGTGCCAGTACTCGCCTCTCGAGGGGAAACACCATATATTTT
cdr3_aa: CASTRLSRGNTIYF

d_call: TRBD1
j_call: TRBJ1-6
v_call: TRBV5-1
clone_size: -
cdr3_nt: TGCGCCAGTGCAGACAGGGGCCGAAATTCACCCCTCCACTTT
cdr3_aa: CASADRGRNSPLHF

d_call: TRBD2
j_call: TRBJ2-3
v_call: TRBV7-2
clone_size: -
cdr3_nt: TGTGCCAGCAGCTTGGCCGTTCAAGCTAGCGGGGGGGCAGATACGCAGTATTTT
cdr3_aa: CASSLAVQASGGADTQYF

d_call: TRBD1
j_call: TRBJ2-3
v_call: TRBV7-2
clone_size: -
cdr3_nt: TGTGCCAGCAGCCAACGACAGGGAACAGATACGCAGTATTTT
cdr3_aa: CASSQRQGTDTQYF

d_call: -
j_call: TRBJ2-7
v_call: TRBV28
clone_size: -
cdr3_nt: TGTGCCAGCAGTTTGGCCGGCTCACCGGGGGAGCAGTACTTC
cdr3_aa: CASSLAGSPGEQYF

d_call: -
j_call: TRBJ1-5
v_call: TRBV19
clone_size: -
cdr3_nt: TGTGCCAGTAGTATAGCGCGGACAGCAAGTGCCAATCAGCCCCAGCATTTT
cdr3_aa: CASSIARTASANQPQHF

d_call: -
j_call: TRBJ2-3
v_call: TRBV12-5
clone_size: -
cdr3_nt: TGTGCTAGTGGCCTCACAGATACGCAATATTTT
cdr3_aa: CASGLTDTQYF

d_call: -
j_call: TRBJ2-3
v_call: TRBV7-3
clone_size: -
cdr3_nt: TGTGCCAGCAGCTTAACGGGGTCAGGGGTGGGCACAGATACGCAGTATTTT
cdr3_aa: CASSLTGSGVGTDTQYF

d_call: TRBD2
j_call: TRBJ2-5
v_call: TRBV9
clone_size: -
cdr3_nt: TGTGCCAGCAGCGCGCTAGCGGGGGGTTTAGAGACCCAGTACTTC
cdr3_aa: CASSALAGGLETQYF

d_call: TRBD1
j_call: TRBJ2-7
v_call: TRBV7-9
clone_size: -
cdr3_nt: TGTGCCAGCAGCTTCCCAGGGGGACCCTACGAGCAGTACTTC
cdr3_aa: CASSFPGGPYEQYF

d_call: -
j_call: TRBJ2-5
v_call: TRBV6-1
clone_size: -
cdr3_nt: TGTGCCAGCAGCCCACGAGGCGAAGAGACCCAGTACTTC
cdr3_aa: CASSPRGEETQYF

d_call: -
j_call: TRBJ2-1
v_call: TRBV15
clone_size: -
cdr3_nt: TGTGCCACCAGAAAGACTAGTGGCAATGAGCAGTTCTTC
cdr3_aa: CATRKTSGNEQFF